What follows are 9 T cell receptor beta chains derived from one specimen sequenced in a study of neurological immune-mediated disorders. A single record per CDR3 protein comes from TCRdb applying MiXCR to the 5' RACE reads. The sample holds over 45,000 distinct CDR3 sequences, roughly 25% seen once. The sample taken for sequencing was PBMCs. The receptors were sampled from a woman in her seventies in good health.

This clonotype was detected many times. The chain uses TRBV5-1 and TRBJ2-5, with D perhaps matching TRBD1 (6 bases). Germline V CDR1 and CDR2: SGHRS, YFSETQ. The CDR3 consists of 14 residues. V dropped 4 bases and J dropped 2 bases, with 12 bases sitting between them. This CDR3 reads CASSTGTGQETQYF. CDR3 nucleotides: TGCGCCAGCAGCACAGGGACGGGACAAGAGACCCAGTACTTC.

This clonotype showed up many times. This sequence joins TRBV7-2 and TRBJ2-1; 7 bases map to TRBD2. After removal of 5 bases from V and 4 bases from J, the junction contained 8 bases not matched to a gene. The CDR3 has 15 residues. CDR1 is SGHTA and CDR2 is FQGNSA in the germline V gene. CDR3 sequence reads: CASSQRDFPYNEQFF. CDR3 DNA: TGTGCCAGCAGCCAGCGGGACTTTCCTTACAATGAGCAGTTCTTC.

This clonotype was counted ten times or more. The chain is built from TRBV5-1 and TRBJ2-5; the D is unclear. CDR3 size: 13 residues. The V end was cut by 6 bases, the J end by 2 bases, with 11 bases between. CDR1 is SGHRS and CDR2 is YFSETQ in the germline V gene. CDR3 DNA: TGCGCCAGCACCGCCACCCCTCAAGAGACCCAGTACTTC. Residues: CASTATPQETQYF. Drawing the rest from reference TRBV5-1 and TRBJ2-5, the complete variable domain is KAGVTQTPRYLIKTRGQQVTLSCSPISGHRSVSWYQQTPGQGLQFLFEYFSETQRNKGNFPGRFSGRQFSNSRSEMNVSTLELGDSALYLCASTATPQETQYFGPGTRLLVL.

In its sample, this clonotype is medium-sized. The chain employs TRBV5-1 and TRBJ2-4, with D tentatively TRBD1 or TRBD2 (5 bases each). Germline CDR1 SGHRS, CDR2 YFSETQ. The CDR3 covers 14 residues. Trimming stripped 0 bases from V and 8 bases from J, with 12 bases between. CDR3 protein: CASSLGRGPDIQYF. The CDR3 DNA reads TGCGCCAGCAGCTTGGGACGGGGCCCGGACATTCAGTACTTC.

This clonotype was recorded many times. The chain uses TRBV5-1 and TRBJ2-7, with 7 bases identical to TRBD1. V gave up 0 bases and J gave up 5 bases; unmatched junction bases: 11. Germline CDR1 SGHRS, CDR2 YFSETQ. The length of the CDR3 is 16 residues. Written as DNA, the CDR3 is TGCGCCAGCAGCTTGGCGGCGACAGGGTCGAAGAACGAGCAGTACTTC. This codes for CASSLAATGSKNEQYF.

In DNA, the CDR3 is TGTGCCAGCTCACCGACGGAATACCAAGAGACCCAGTACTTC. Its protein product is CASSPTEYQETQYF. The chain links TRBV18 to TRBJ2-5; no definite D call. Looked up from germline, CDR1 is KGHSH and CDR2 is LQKENI. V lost 3 bases, J lost 0 bases, and 8 bases lay in between. This CDR3 has 14 amino acids.

Points on this clonotype: Being one base from a much bigger clone, this may be a read error. Because the CDR3 is missing its conserved closing phenylalanine or tryptophan, this is likely a read error. The chain recombines TRBV5-1 with TRBJ2-3; 10 bases align to TRBD2. This CDR3 comprises 16 residues. J lost 2 bases, V lost 4 bases, and 7 bases had no gene match. Germline CDR1 SGHRS, CDR2 YFSETQ. In DNA form, the CDR3 reads TGCGCCAGCAGCCTCTTAGCGGGAGGAAACACAGATACGCAGTATTTA. It specifies CASSLLAGGNTDTQYL.

This sequence joins TRBV5-5 and TRBJ1-1; weak D call: TRBD1 (6 bases). CDR3 length: 17 residues. The germline V and J ends were trimmed by 0 bases and 5 bases, with 20 bases remaining between them. Looked up from germline, CDR1 is SGHKS and CDR2 is YYEKEE (reference sequence). CDR3 amino acids: CASSLAPGVGSGTEAFF. CDR3 nucleotides: TGTGCCAGCAGCTTGGCCCCAGGGGTAGGCTCTGGTACTGAAGCTTTCTTT.

This clonotype appeared once. The chain links TRBV10-3 to TRBJ2-3; 13 bases are a match to TRBD2. This CDR3 has 15 amino acids. Per the germline V gene, CDR1 is ENHRY and CDR2 is SYGVKD. After removal of 4 bases from V and 8 bases from J, the junction contained 6 bases not matched to a gene. CDR3 protein: CAISASTSGGATQYF. The CDR3 nucleotides read TGTGCCATCAGTGCGTCAACTAGCGGGGGGGCTACGCAGTATTTT.